This record covers a single TCR beta chain. Its antigen is not identified. This entry is derived from a study of cytomegalovirus exposure and HLA in healthy donors. Study-wide results and caveats: Among donors in an Asian-associated ancestry cluster, a later analysis reportedly found fewer N-insertions than the approximately 700-donor mean. What TCR beta sequences reportedly achieved was accurate prediction of HLA-A and HLA-B alleles in most subjects.

The study ran its PCR with 60 Vbeta and 13 Jbeta primers. Data came from immunoSEQ multiplex PCR; TCRdb stores just in-frame clones and leaves some out. This listing includes under 130,000 clones. The germline V gene has CDR1 MDHEN and CDR2 SYDVKM. This CDR3 comprises 14 residues. V lost 6 bases and J lost 2, with 11 bases in between. This sequence was found in a man between 45 and 60 years old in good health and CMV-seronegative. The rearrangement links TRBV28 to TRBJ1-5; D is possibly TRBD1 (6 bases). The sequencing sample was made of PBMCs. In DNA form, the CDR3 reads TGTGCCAGCAGGGTACAGGGTGGCAATCAGCCCCAGCATTTT. It translates to CASRVQGGNQPQHF. Using reference TRBV28 and TRBJ1-5 for the parts outside the CDR3, the full variable domain is DVKVTQSSRYLVKRTGEKVFLECVQDMDHENMFWYRQDPGLGLRLIYFSYDVKMKEKGDIPEGYSVSREKKERFSLILESASTNQTSMYLCASRVQGGNQPQHFGDGTRLSIL.